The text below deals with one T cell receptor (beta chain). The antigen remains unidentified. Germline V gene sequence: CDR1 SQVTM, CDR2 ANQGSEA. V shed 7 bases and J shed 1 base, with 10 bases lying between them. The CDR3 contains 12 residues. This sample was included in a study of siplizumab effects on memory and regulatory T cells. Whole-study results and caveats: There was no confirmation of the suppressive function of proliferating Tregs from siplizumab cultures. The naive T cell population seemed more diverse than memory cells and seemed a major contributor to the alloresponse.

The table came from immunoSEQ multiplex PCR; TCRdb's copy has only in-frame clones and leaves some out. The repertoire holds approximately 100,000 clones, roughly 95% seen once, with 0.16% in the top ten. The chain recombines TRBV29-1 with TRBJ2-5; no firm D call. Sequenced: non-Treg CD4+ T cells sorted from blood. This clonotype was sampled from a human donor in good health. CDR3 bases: TGCAGCGAGTTCGACGGCCAAGAGACCCAGTACTTC. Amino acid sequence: CSEFDGQETQYF.